This TCR beta chain comes out of a study of T cells in pancreatic ductal adenocarcinoma. No neoadjuvant therapy was given to the selected pancreatic ductal adenocarcinoma patients before their surgery. Of note for this clone: Its cognate antigen is unknown.

The ends were cut back, 0 bases at V and 6 bases at J, with 9 bases in the middle. Looked up from germline, CDR1 is SGHAT and CDR2 is FQNNGV. The CDR3 spans 14 residues. The method was immunoSEQ multiplex PCR; TCRdb's version includes in-frame clones alone and lacks a portion of them. The sample contains some 16,000 clones, around nine tenths of which appear only once. Study-level findings and limits: The resected cohort was biased toward the minority with early-stage disease.

The TCR originated in a human donor with pancreatic ductal adenocarcinoma. V gene TRBV11-2 combines with J gene TRBJ2-1; D not certain. Material: PBMCs. The CDR3 DNA is TGTGCCAGCAGCTTAGATCTGCCCGGCAATGAGCAGTTCTTC. Translated: CASSLDLPGNEQFF. The full variable domain, in which reference TRBV11-2 and TRBJ2-1 provide the parts outside the CDR3, is EAGVAQSPRYKIIEKRQSVAFWCNPISGHATLYWYQQILGQGPKLLIQFQNNGVVDDSQLPKDRFSAERLKGVDSTLKIQPAKLEDSAVYLCASSLDLPGNEQFFGPGTRLTVL.